Presented here are 30 T cell receptor beta chains from one specimen sequenced in a study of blood T cell repertoires in COVID-19. Libraries were prepared by immunoSEQ multiplex PCR; TCRdb keeps only in-frame clonotypes and omits some of them. The table has tens of thousands of clones, under 90% seen once; the top ten hold about 14%. The specimen was peripheral blood. All receptors come from a man aged 45-65 years with COVID-19, enrolled during active disease.

In nucleotides, the CDR3 is TGTGCCTGGAGTGTTCGGGGGGTATACAATGAGCAGTTCTTC. Encoded protein: CAWSVRGVYNEQFF. The V call is TRBV30, the J call TRBJ2-1; the match to TRBD2 covers 7 bases. This CDR3 has 14 amino acids. J gave up 4 bases and V 0 bases, and 3 bases lay outside the gene matches. Germline assignment: CDR1 GTSNPN and CDR2 SVGIG (reference sequence).

The chain employs TRBV19 and TRBJ1-4; D perhaps matches TRBD1 (5 bases). Germline V gives CDR1 LNHDA, CDR2 SQIVND (reference sequence). Trimming removed 3 bases at V and 3 bases at J, with 14 bases between. The CDR3 length is 16 residues. In DNA form, the CDR3 reads TGTGCCAGTAGTATTGCGGGGACCGGGGCTAATGAAAAACTGTTTTTT. Its protein is CASSIAGTGANEKLFF. The whole variable domain, filled in from reference TRBV19 and TRBJ1-4, reads DGGITQSPKYLFRKEGQNVTLSCEQNLNHDAMYWYRQDPGQGLRLIYYSQIVNDFQKGDIAEGYSVSREKKESFPLTVTSAQKNPTAFYLCASSIAGTGANEKLFFGSGTQLSVL.

V and J are TRBV7-6 and TRBJ2-7; TRBD2 matches at 12 bases. V lost 5 bases to trimming and J lost 4 bases; unmatched junction nucleotides: 6. In germline, CDR1 is SGHVS, CDR2 FNYEAQ. This CDR3 region has 15 residues. The CDR3 here is CASSITGTSGYEQYF. CDR3 DNA: TGTGCCAGCAGCATCACCGGGACTAGCGGGTACGAGCAGTACTTC.

V gene TRBV6-1 combines with J gene TRBJ2-3, with D possibly being TRBD1 (6 bases). Germline V gives CDR1 MNHNS, CDR2 SASEGT. The CDR3 length is 16 residues. V was clipped by 0 bases and J by 2 bases, with 12 bases between them. The CDR3 region has the DNA TGTGCCAGCAGTGAAGCGCTTGGGGGCCACACAGATACGCAGTATTTT. The encoded protein is CASSEALGGHTDTQYF.

This sequence joins TRBV10-3 and TRBJ2-5; perhaps TRBD2 as D (6 bases). CDR1 ENHRY and CDR2 SYGVKD come from the germline V gene. CDR3 length: 14 amino acids. The V end lost 2 bases, the J end lost 2 bases, and 9 bases lay between the germline ends. CDR3 DNA sequence: TGTGCCATCAGTGAGGTGGGGACTCAAGAGACCCAGTACTTC. As protein: CAISEVGTQETQYF.

As DNA, the CDR3 is TGTGCCTGGAGAGGAGGGCAGTACTACCTGGCTGGCTACACCTTC. Translated, it gives CAWRGGQYYLAGYTF. This sequence joins TRBV30 and TRBJ1-2; D unclear. CDR3 length: 15 residues. Trimming removed 3 bases at V and 7 bases at J, with 21 bases between. Germline CDR1 GTSNPN, CDR2 SVGIG (reference sequence).

The genes are TRBV9 and TRBJ2-1; 8 nucleotides match TRBD1. J lost 5 bases, V lost 4 bases, and 8 bases had no gene match. The CDR3 is made up of 15 amino acids. Per germline, CDR1 SGDLS and CDR2 YYNGEE. The CDR3 is CASSPGGQANNEQFF. CDR3 DNA sequence: TGTGCCAGCAGCCCCGGGGGACAGGCAAACAATGAGCAGTTCTTC.

J is TRBJ2-1 and V is TRBV6-2 or TRBV6-3, with 12 bases that match TRBD2. This CDR3 spans 15 amino acids. V trimming: 4 bases; J trimming: 7 bases; junction bases outside the gene matches: 5. Germline V CDR1 and CDR2: MNHEY, SVGEGT. The DNA of the CDR3 is TGTGCCAGCAGTTCTGGACTAGCGGGGACGAATGAGCAGTTCTTC. Translated, it gives CASSSGLAGTNEQFF.

This clone was seen only a few times. The V gene is TRBV5-4, the J gene TRBJ1-1; 10 nucleotides align to TRBD1. Germline CDR1 reads SGHNT; CDR2 reads YYREEE (reference sequence). This CDR3 has 15 amino acids. J lost 7 bases, V lost 1 base, and 7 bases had no gene match. DNA of the CDR3: TGTGCCAGCAGCTTGACCCGGACAGGGGGACTTGAAGCTTTCTTT. Its translation is CASSLTRTGGLEAFF.

V usage is TRBV19 and J usage is TRBJ2-5; maybe TRBD1 (6 bases). V was clipped by 5 bases and J by 2 bases, with 9 bases between them. Germline V gives CDR1 LNHDA, CDR2 SQIVND (reference sequence). This CDR3 is 13 amino acids long. The CDR3 loop is CASSSQGQETQYF. CDR3 sequence (DNA): TGTGCCAGTAGTTCACAGGGACAAGAGACCCAGTACTTC.

The chain uses TRBV7-9 and TRBJ2-7; D possibly corresponds to TRBD2 (5 bases). The CDR3 covers 14 residues. CDR1 and CDR2 from the germline V gene are SEHNR and FQNEAQ (reference sequence). V dropped 5 bases and J dropped 5 bases, with 16 bases sitting between them. The CDR3 protein is CASSAGVGVNEQYF. For the CDR3, the DNA is TGTGCCAGCAGCGCCGGGGTAGGAGTAAACGAGCAGTACTTC.

The rearrangement links TRBV6-5 to TRBJ1-6, with 7 bases matching TRBD1. The germline CDR1 and CDR2 sequences are MNHEY and SVGAGI. The CDR3 loop spans 13 amino acids. After removal of 8 bases from V and 13 bases from J, the junction contained 11 bases not matched to a gene. The DNA for the CDR3 is TGTGCCAGCGAACAGGGGTCGGAATCTCCCCTCCACTTT. Translation: CASEQGSESPLHF.

This clone occurred once. The CDR3 loop is CASSLSPENTEAFF. As DNA, the CDR3 is TGTGCCAGCAGCCTATCGCCCGAGAACACTGAAGCTTTCTTT. The V call is TRBV11-2, the J call TRBJ1-1, with D uncertain. Trimming shortened V by 5 bases and J by 1 base, and 11 bases separated the two germline ends. The CDR3 spans 14 residues. Germline-derived CDR1 and CDR2 are SGHAT and FQNNGV.

V and J are TRBV9 and TRBJ1-6, with D uncertain. V gave up 4 bases and J gave up 2 bases, with 7 bases separating them. The CDR3 is made up of 14 amino acids. Germline CDR1 is SGDLS and CDR2 is YYNGEE. The CDR3 reads CASSQNPYNSPLHF. The DNA of the CDR3 is TGTGCCAGCAGCCAGAACCCCTATAATTCACCCCTCCACTTT.

The chain joins TRBV7-6 to TRBJ2-4, with D perhaps TRBD2 (5 bases). The V gene's germline CDR1 is SGHVS and CDR2 FNYEAQ. Trimming shortened V by 1 base and J by 0 bases, and 19 bases separated the two germline ends. The CDR3 has 19 amino acids. The CDR3, as DNA: TGTGCCAGCAGCTTAGTAAGAATGGACTCCCCACTAGCCAAAAACATTCAGTACTTC. Its protein product is CASSLVRMDSPLAKNIQYF.

The CDR3 is CASSADGQVTQPQHF. DNA for the CDR3: TGTGCCAGCAGCGCCGATGGACAGGTAACTCAGCCCCAGCATTTT. This rearrangement joins TRBV9 to TRBJ1-5, with 7 positions matching TRBD1. The CDR3 covers 15 residues. CDR1 and CDR2 from the germline V gene are SGDLS and YYNGEE. With V trimmed by 3 bases and J by 6 bases, 9 bases remained unmatched.

This chain uses TRBV4-2 with TRBJ1-1; possibly TRBD1 for D (5 bases). V gave up 6 bases and J gave up 4 bases, with 12 bases separating them. CDR3 length: 13 residues. Germline loops: CDR1 LGHNA, CDR2 YNFKEQ. DNA for the CDR3: TGTGCCAGCAGGACGGGGGTCGTCACTGAAGCTTTCTTT. Residues: CASRTGVVTEAFF.

The V gene is TRBV19, the J gene TRBJ1-5, with 8 bases fitting TRBD1. The CDR3 sequence is 15 residues long. The J segment lost 5 bases and the V segment lost 7 bases, leaving 10 bases of the junction unmatched. Germline values: CDR1 LNHDA, CDR2 SQIVND (reference sequence). The CDR3 region has the DNA TGTGCCAGTATTTCAGGGGGCGGATGGGATCAGCCCCAGCATTTT. This encodes CASISGGGWDQPQHF. Drawing the rest from reference TRBV19 and TRBJ1-5, the complete variable domain is DGGITQSPKYLFRKEGQNVTLSCEQNLNHDAMYWYRQDPGQGLRLIYYSQIVNDFQKGDIAEGYSVSREKKESFPLTVTSAQKNPTAFYLCASISGGGWDQPQHFGDGTRLSIL.

J is TRBJ1-5 and V is TRBV28, with 11 bases identical to TRBD1. The J segment lost 11 bases and the V segment lost 2 bases, leaving 11 bases of the junction unmatched. Per germline, CDR1 MDHEN and CDR2 SYDVKM. The CDR3 has 16 amino acids. This CDR3 is CASSLVGTGGLMTQHF. The CDR3 nucleotides are TGTGCCAGCAGTTTAGTCGGGACAGGGGGTCTGATGACCCAGCATTTT.

V is TRBV18 and J is TRBJ2-3; TRBD2 might be the D (6 bases). Per the germline V gene, CDR1 is KGHSH and CDR2 is LQKENI. V lost 1 base, J lost 1 base, and 12 bases lay in between. The CDR3 runs to 16 residues. CDR3 loop: CASSPRGGAGTDTQYF. CDR3 in DNA: TGTGCCAGCTCACCACGAGGAGGGGCTGGCACAGATACGCAGTATTTT.

The chain joins TRBV11-2 to TRBJ2-5; a possible D gene is TRBD2 (7 bases). Germline V lookup: CDR1 SGHAT, CDR2 FQNNGV. The CDR3 runs to 16 residues. Between the trimmed V and J ends, which lost 0 bases and 4 bases, there was a span of 15 bases. The CDR3 nucleotides read TGTGCCAGCAGCTTAGAGTACGGGGGAGGGGGAGAGACCCAGTACTTC. It specifies CASSLEYGGGGETQYF.

This chain links TRBV6-5 with TRBJ2-7; 8 bases are a match to TRBD1. V was pared by 6 bases and J by 3 bases, with 10 bases of the junction left unmatched. This CDR3 has 15 amino acids. The V gene's germline CDR1 is MNHEY and CDR2 SVGAGI. DNA for the CDR3: TGTGCCAGCAGCTCGGGGACAGGAAGTATCTACGAGCAGTACTTC. This translates into CASSSGTGSIYEQYF.

The chain has TRBV10-1 and TRBJ2-3, with TRBD2 identical over 10 bases. V was pared by 0 bases and J by 6 bases, with 6 bases of the junction left unmatched. Germline loops: CDR1 WNHNN, CDR2 SYGVQD (reference sequence). The CDR3 is 16 amino acids. The CDR3 loop is CASSESAGTSADTQYF. The CDR3 DNA is TGCGCCAGCAGTGAGTCGGCCGGGACTAGCGCCGATACGCAGTATTTT.

This clone was recorded a few times. J is TRBJ1-1 and V is TRBV7-9; TRBD1 is a possible D gene (5 bases). This CDR3 region has 14 residues. Trimming pared 3 bases from V and 1 base from J, leaving 9 bases between. The germline V gene encodes CDR1 SEHNR and CDR2 FQNEAQ (reference sequence). The CDR3 DNA reads TGTGCCAGCAGCTTCGGACAAAAGAACACTGAAGCTTTCTTT. This codes for CASSFGQKNTEAFF.

The chain recombines TRBV30 with TRBJ2-5, with TRBD1 matching 11 bases. Germline trimming cut 1 base from V and 7 bases from J; bases unmatched to any gene: 5. Germline V gene data show CDR1 as GTSNPN and CDR2 as SVGIG (reference sequence). The CDR3 has 14 amino acids. CDR3 in amino acids: CAWSGGQGEGTQYF. The CDR3, as DNA: TGTGCCTGGAGTGGGGGACAGGGGGAGGGGACCCAGTACTTC.

The chain combines TRBV6-5 with TRBJ2-2, with D perhaps TRBD2 (5 bases). V was cut by 6 bases and J by 5 bases, with 16 bases left in between. The CDR3 loop spans 15 amino acids. Germline assignment: CDR1 MNHEY and CDR2 SVGAGI. Written as DNA, the CDR3 is TGTGCCAGCAGCCAACGAGGGTCCGGAACCGGGGAGCTGTTTTTT. Translating gives CASSQRGSGTGELFF.

The table lists this clone with a count of one. The chain uses TRBV2 and TRBJ2-7; 8 bases align to TRBD1. In germline, CDR1 is SNHLY, CDR2 FYNNEI. V lost 2 bases to trimming and J lost 1 base; unmatched junction nucleotides: 1. The CDR3 has 14 amino acids. The CDR3 region has the DNA TGTGCCAGCAGTGAACAGGGGGCTTCCTACGAGCAGTACTTC. It translates to CASSEQGASYEQYF.

V is TRBV7-6 and J is TRBJ2-7; a possible D gene is TRBD2 (7 bases). The CDR3 length is 15 residues. V was shortened by 4 bases and J by 5 bases, with 18 bases between the two germline ends. CDR1 and CDR2 (germline): SGHVS, FNYEAQ. The CDR3 spells CASSWSLGGRDEQYF. In nucleotides, the CDR3 is TGTGCCAGCAGCTGGAGTTTGGGGGGGCGGGACGAGCAGTACTTC.

This clone appeared a single time. The chain recombines TRBV7-9 with TRBJ1-4; D not resolved. V was pared by 1 base and J by 8 bases, with 11 bases between. The CDR3 covers 14 residues. Germline-derived CDR1 and CDR2 are SEHNR and FQNEAQ (reference sequence). The CDR3, as DNA: TGTGCCAGCAGCTTAGATGTCCCGGGAGAAAAACTGTTTTTT. Protein product: CASSLDVPGEKLFF.

The chain recombines TRBV5-1 with TRBJ2-7, with 11 bases fitting TRBD2. In germline, CDR1 is SGHRS, CDR2 YFSETQ. V lost 2 bases, J lost 2 bases, and 6 bases stayed unmatched. The CDR3 covers 16 residues. CDR3 protein: CASSFGVLAGAYEQYF. For the CDR3, the DNA is TGCGCCAGCAGCTTTGGCGTACTAGCGGGGGCCTACGAGCAGTACTTC.